Listed below are T cell receptor beta chains from one sample, sequenced in a study of T cells in Graves' hyperthyroidism and ophthalmopathy. In TCRdb, the multiplex PCR reads were re-called with MiXCR into one record per CDR3 protein. The table shows roughly 330,000 distinct CDR3 sequences, with around 16% occurring only once. The sequencing sample was made of blood. Source of these receptors: a young man with Graves' hyperthyroidism. The CDR3 runs from the conserved cysteine through the conserved F or W. Fields, in order: J gene, D gene, V gene, clone size, CDR3 DNA, CDR3 protein. A D gene is named only where the DNA matches it firmly. Some rows mark clone size as missing; the rest say once, few, many or name a class of expanded clone.

TRBJ1-1 | TRBD1 | TRBV30 | few | TGTGCCTGGATAACAGGGGGGAACACTGAAGCTTTCTTT | CAWITGGNTEAFF
TRBJ2-3 | TRBD1 | TRBV5-1 | many | TGCGCCAGCAGCTTGACCGGGACAGGGGGCTTTGTCACAGATACGCAGTATTTT | CASSLTGTGGFVTDTQYF
TRBJ1-2 | TRBD1 | TRBV18 | many | TGTGCCAGCTCACCCCCCGGACAGGGTAGAAGCTACACCTTC | CASSPPGQGRSYTF
TRBJ2-2 | NA | TRBV28 | NA | TGTGCCAGCAGTTCCCGGGTCTTGAACACCGGGGGGCTGTTTTTT | CASSSRVLNTGGLFF
TRBJ2-7 | NA | TRBV5-1 | many | TGCGCCAGCAGCAACCTAGGTCCCGCCGACGAGCAGTACTTC | CASSNLGPADEQYF
TRBJ2-5 | NA | TRBV12-3/TRBV12-4 | many | TGTGCCATACAGACTGCTCGGGGGACCCAAGAGACCCAGTACTTC | CAIQTARGTQETQYF
TRBJ2-7 | NA | TRBV20-1 | many | TGCAGTGCTAGAGTTAGGATGAACTACGAGCAGTACTTC | CSARVRMNYEQYF
TRBJ1-6 | TRBD1 | TRBV3-1 | NA | TGTGCCAGCAGCCGCACCGGGACAGGGGATTCACCCCCCCACTTT | CASSRTGTGDSPPHF
TRBJ2-5 | TRBD2 | TRBV20-1 | many | TGCAGTGCCCCGCGACGGGCTAGCGGGCCAGAAGAGACCCAGTACTTC | CSAPRRASGPEETQYF
TRBJ1-6 | TRBD1 | TRBV28 | many | TGTGCCAGCAGAGGAACCGGGACAGGGCTATCACCCCTCCACTTT | CASRGTGTGLSPLHF
TRBJ2-2 | NA | TRBV24-1 | NA | TGTGCCACCACCCAGGGGAATATCGGGACCGGGGAGCTGTTTTTT | CATTQGNIGTGELFF
TRBJ1-4 | NA | TRBV7-9 | NA | TGTGCCAGCAGCCTCTTGAAGGGGCCTTCAACTACTGAAAAACTGTTTTTT | CASSLLKGPSTTEKLFF
TRBJ2-7 | TRBD1 | TRBV9 | NA | TGTGCCAGCAGCTCCACAGGGAATCAGGGGGTACCCTCCGAGCAGTACTTC | CASSSTGNQGVPSEQYF
TRBJ1-5 | NA | TRBV20-1 | many | TGCAGTGCTAGTGACGGGAATCAGCCCCAGCATTTT | CSASDGNQPQHF
TRBJ2-2 | NA | TRBV6-1 | NA | TGTGCCAGCAGTACAGGAGGGACGAACACCGGGGAGCTGTTTTTT | CASSTGGTNTGELFF
TRBJ1-3 | NA | TRBV7-9 | NA | TGTGCCAGCAGCTTTGAGGGCTACACCATATATTTT | CASSFEGYTIYF
TRBJ1-2 | TRBD1 | TRBV10-2 | many | TGCGCCAGCAGTGAGTTGGACAGGGGCAAGTACTATGGCTACACCTTC | CASSELDRGKYYGYTF
TRBJ2-5 | NA | TRBV11-3 | NA | TGTGCCAGCAGCTTTTCCACAGAGATGGGACAAGAGACCCAGTACTTC | CASSFSTEMGQETQYF
TRBJ2-3 | NA | TRBV12-3/TRBV12-4 | few | TGTGCCAGCAGTCTAGATATCTCGGGGCGGGGACCGGGCGCAGATACGCAGTATTTT | CASSLDISGRGPGADTQYF
TRBJ2-5 | TRBD2 | TRBV30 | many | TGTGCCTGGAGTGAAGCCCTAGCGGGAGTACGGGAGACCCAGTACTTC | CAWSEALAGVRETQYF
TRBJ2-6 | NA | TRBV27 | NA | TGTGCCAGCAGTTTATACAGGGCTGGGGCCAACGTCCTGACTTTC | CASSLYRAGANVLTF
TRBJ1-1 | NA | TRBV19 | few | TGTGCCAGTAGTGAAGGTTACCCGGGCACTGAAGCTTTCTTT | CASSEGYPGTEAFF
TRBJ2-1 | NA | TRBV18 | few | TGTGCCAGCTCACTCCCCCAGCGTTACAATGAGCAGTTCTTC | CASSLPQRYNEQFF
TRBJ1-5 | NA | TRBV12-3/TRBV12-4 | NA | TGTGCCAGCAGTTTGGTCCAAAATCAGCCCCAGCATTTT | CASSLVQNQPQHF
TRBJ1-1 | TRBD1 | TRBV14 | once | TGTGCCAGCAGCCGACAGGGTGTCACTGAAGCTTTCTTT | CASSRQGVTEAFF
TRBJ1-4 | NA | TRBV5-1 | few | TGCGCCAGCAGCTTGGATCCGACGGGGGGTGAAAAACTGTTTTTT | CASSLDPTGGEKLFF
TRBJ2-5 | NA | TRBV12-3/TRBV12-4 | few | TGTGCCAGCAGTTTAAGAGTGAAGGGGGAGACCCAGTACTTC | CASSLRVKGETQYF
TRBJ1-5 | NA | TRBV30 | many | TGTGCCTGGAGGGGCCATTCTGGGGGCAATCAGCCCCAGCATTTT | CAWRGHSGGNQPQHF
TRBJ1-1 | TRBD1 | TRBV30 | few | TGTGCCTGGAGTGGAGGGACAGGGAGGGGTGAAGCTTTCTTT | CAWSGGTGRGEAFF
TRBJ2-3 | TRBD1 | TRBV12-3/TRBV12-4 | many | TGTGCCAGCAACAGGTTAGGGGGCGCAAGGCAGTATTTT | CASNRLGGARQYF
TRBJ1-5 | NA | TRBV20-1 | few | TGCAGTGCTAGATGGGGCGGTCAGCCCCAGCATTTT | CSARWGGQPQHF
TRBJ2-3 | NA | TRBV7-3 | many | TGTGCCAGCAGCCCAGCCGCCGATACGCAGTATTTT | CASSPAADTQYF
TRBJ2-3 | NA | TRBV5-1 | once | TGCGCCAGCAGCTTGGACACCCTCACAGATACGCAGTATTTT | CASSLDTLTDTQYF
TRBJ2-7 | TRBD2 | TRBV12-3/TRBV12-4 | many | TGTGCCAGCAGTTTACTAAAGCGGGGCTACGAGCAGTACTTC | CASSLLKRGYEQYF
TRBJ2-1 | NA | TRBV12-3/TRBV12-4 | many | TGTGCCAGCAGTTTGGTGGGCTCCTACAATGAGCAGTTCTTC | CASSLVGSYNEQFF
TRBJ2-3 | NA | TRBV15 | NA | TGTGCCACCAGAGGGGCGCACGCAGATACGCAGTATTTT | CATRGAHADTQYF
TRBJ2-7 | TRBD2 | TRBV28 | many | TGTGCCAGCAGTCGACCGGGGGGAACCTACGAGCAGTACTTC | CASSRPGGTYEQYF
TRBJ2-1 | NA | TRBV18 | NA | TGTGCCAGCTCTCAGAGGGAGTCCTACGATGAGCAGTTCTTC | CASSQRESYDEQFF
TRBJ2-3 | TRBD2 | TRBV5-1 | few | TGCGCCAGCAGCTCCCGAGGGCTAGCGGGAGGATACTCGGTAGATACGCAGTATTTT | CASSSRGLAGGYSVDTQYF
TRBJ2-1 | TRBD1 | TRBV11-2 | many | TGTGCCAGCAGCACCTACCGGGGACAGGATTGGGGTGAGCAGTTCTTC | CASSTYRGQDWGEQFF
TRBJ2-7 | NA | TRBV27 | many | TGTGCCAGCAGTTCCACTTTCTCGACAGTTGAGAAACGGAGCTCCTACGAGCAGTACTTC | CASSSTFSTVEKRSSYEQYF
TRBJ2-1 | NA | TRBV2 | many | TGTGCCAGCAGTGTTGTAGACAAGGAGCAGTTCTTC | CASSVVDKEQFF
TRBJ2-1 | TRBD1 | TRBV7-2 | many | TGTGCCAGCAGCTTATCCGGGACAGCGTACAATGAGCAGTTCTTC | CASSLSGTAYNEQFF
TRBJ2-2 | TRBD1 | TRBV11-2 | NA | TGTGCCAGCAGCTTAACTCTCGGACAGGGGTTCTCCGGGGAGCTGTTTTTT | CASSLTLGQGFSGELFF
TRBJ1-2 | NA | TRBV9 | NA | TGTGCCAGCAGCTCCTACCCTGCCAATGGCTACACCTTC | CASSSYPANGYTF
TRBJ2-3 | NA | TRBV14 | many | TGTGCCAGCAGCCAAGGAAGATTCCCTAATACGCAGTATTTT | CASSQGRFPNTQYF
TRBJ2-6 | TRBD1 | TRBV20-1 | NA | TGCAGTGCGAAGGAAGGGGACAGGGGCCGCCGAGCTGGGGCCAACGTCCTGACTTTC | CSAKEGDRGRRAGANVLTF
TRBJ1-4 | NA | TRBV3-1 | many | TGTGCCAGCAGCCCCTGGACAAATGAAAAACTGTTTTTT | CASSPWTNEKLFF
TRBJ1-2 | NA | TRBV15 | NA | TGTGCCACCAGCAGAGAACCGGCACATGGCTACACCTTC | CATSREPAHGYTF
TRBJ1-5 | NA | TRBV15 | few | TGTGCCACCAGCAGTTCAGGGAATCAGCCCCAGCATTTT | CATSSSGNQPQHF
TRBJ2-4 | NA | TRBV20-1 | many | TGCAGTGCAAGGGCGGTTGGGGCCAAAAACATTCAGTACTTC | CSARAVGAKNIQYF
TRBJ1-5 | NA | TRBV12-3/TRBV12-4 | NA | TGTGCCAGCAGTTTGTGGGATAGCAATCAGCCCCAGCATTTT | CASSLWDSNQPQHF
TRBJ2-3 | NA | TRBV20-1 | many | TGCAGTGCTAGAAAGTCTGCGGCGGGACCCTGGGTTACGCAGTATTTT | CSARKSAAGPWVTQYF
TRBJ2-4 | NA | TRBV25-1 | few | TGTGCCAGCGCTGGGGGATCCAAAAACATTCAGTACTTC | CASAGGSKNIQYF
TRBJ2-3 | NA | TRBV28 | many | TGTGCCAGCAGTTCGAAAAGTGACACAGATACGCAGTATTTT | CASSSKSDTDTQYF
TRBJ2-4 | NA | TRBV6-5 | NA | TGTGCCAGCAGTTACTCGGCAGGGGAAAAAAACATTCAGTACTTC | CASSYSAGEKNIQYF
TRBJ1-5 | NA | TRBV6-1 | many | TGTGCCAGCACCCTGGCTTATAGCAATCAGCCCCAGCATTTT | CASTLAYSNQPQHF
TRBJ2-5 | TRBD2 | TRBV5-6 | NA | TGTGCCAGCAGCCGTCGGGAGGGGGAGACCCAGTACTTC | CASSRREGETQYF